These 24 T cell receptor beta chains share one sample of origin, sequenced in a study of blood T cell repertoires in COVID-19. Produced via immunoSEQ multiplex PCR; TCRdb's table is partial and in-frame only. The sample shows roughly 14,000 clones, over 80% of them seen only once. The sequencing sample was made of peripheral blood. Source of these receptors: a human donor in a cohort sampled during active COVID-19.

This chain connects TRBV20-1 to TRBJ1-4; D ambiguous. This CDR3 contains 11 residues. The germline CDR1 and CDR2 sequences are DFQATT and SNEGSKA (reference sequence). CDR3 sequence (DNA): TGCATAGTGGGCGTAAATGAAAAACTGTTTTTT. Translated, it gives CIVGVNEKLFF.

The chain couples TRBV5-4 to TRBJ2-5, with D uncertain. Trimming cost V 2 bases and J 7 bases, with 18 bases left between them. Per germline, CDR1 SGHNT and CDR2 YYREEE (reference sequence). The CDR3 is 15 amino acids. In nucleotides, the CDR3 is TGTGCCAGCAGCTTTGTGAAGGAAGCGTTGGGGACCCAGTACTTC. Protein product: CASSFVKEALGTQYF.

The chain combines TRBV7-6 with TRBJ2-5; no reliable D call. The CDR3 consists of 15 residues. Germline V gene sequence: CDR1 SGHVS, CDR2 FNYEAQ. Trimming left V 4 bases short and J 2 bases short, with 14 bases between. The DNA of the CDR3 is TGTGCCAGCAGCTCTCGGTCGTTTTCGCAAGAGACCCAGTACTTC. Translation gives CASSSRSFSQETQYF.

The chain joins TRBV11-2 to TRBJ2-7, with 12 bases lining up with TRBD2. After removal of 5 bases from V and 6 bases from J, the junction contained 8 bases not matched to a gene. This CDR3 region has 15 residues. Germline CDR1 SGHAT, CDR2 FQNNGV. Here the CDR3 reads CASSPTGLAGLEQYF. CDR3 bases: TGTGCCAGCAGCCCTACGGGACTAGCGGGCCTCGAGCAGTACTTC.

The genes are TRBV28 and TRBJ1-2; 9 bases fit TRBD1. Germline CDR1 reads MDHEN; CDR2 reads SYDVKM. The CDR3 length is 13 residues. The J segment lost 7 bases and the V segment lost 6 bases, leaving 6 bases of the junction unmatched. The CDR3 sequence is CASSKRQGGGYTF. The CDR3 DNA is TGTGCCAGCAGCAAAAGACAGGGGGGTGGCTACACCTTC.

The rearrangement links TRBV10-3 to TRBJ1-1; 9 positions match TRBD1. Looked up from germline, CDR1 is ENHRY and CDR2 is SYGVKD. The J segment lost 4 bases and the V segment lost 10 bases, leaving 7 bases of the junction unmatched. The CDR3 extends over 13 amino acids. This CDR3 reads CATTGTGTTEAFF. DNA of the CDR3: TGTGCCACCACTGGGACAGGGACCACTGAAGCTTTCTTT.

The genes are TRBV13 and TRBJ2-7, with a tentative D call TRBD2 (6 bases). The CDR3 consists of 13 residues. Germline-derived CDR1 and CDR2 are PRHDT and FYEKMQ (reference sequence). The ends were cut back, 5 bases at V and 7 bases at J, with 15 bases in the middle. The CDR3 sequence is CASSMGLAVEQYF. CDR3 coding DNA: TGTGCCAGCAGCATGGGACTGGCGGTTGAGCAGTACTTC.

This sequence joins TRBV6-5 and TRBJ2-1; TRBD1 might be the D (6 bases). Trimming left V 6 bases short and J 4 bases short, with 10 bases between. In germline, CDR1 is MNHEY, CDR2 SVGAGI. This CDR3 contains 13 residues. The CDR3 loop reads CASSFGQYNEQFF. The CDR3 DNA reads TGTGCCAGCAGCTTCGGACAGTACAATGAGCAGTTCTTC.

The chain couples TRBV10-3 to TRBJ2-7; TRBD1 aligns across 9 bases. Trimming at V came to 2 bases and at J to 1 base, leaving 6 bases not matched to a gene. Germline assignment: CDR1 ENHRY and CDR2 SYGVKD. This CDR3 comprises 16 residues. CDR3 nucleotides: TGTGCCATCAGTGAGCTGGGACAGGGAACGTCCTACGAGCAGTACTTC. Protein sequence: CAISELGQGTSYEQYF.

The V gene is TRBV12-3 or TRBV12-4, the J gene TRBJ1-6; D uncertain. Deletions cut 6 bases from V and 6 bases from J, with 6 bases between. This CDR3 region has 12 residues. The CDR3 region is CASRLSNSPLHF. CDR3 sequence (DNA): TGTGCCAGCAGGCTGAGTAATTCACCCCTCCACTTT.

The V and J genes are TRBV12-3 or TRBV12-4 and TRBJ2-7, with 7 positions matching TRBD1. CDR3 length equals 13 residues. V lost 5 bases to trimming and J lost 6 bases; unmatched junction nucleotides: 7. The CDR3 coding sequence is TGTGCCAGCAGTCCCAGACAGGGTAGCGAGCAGTACTTC. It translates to CASSPRQGSEQYF.

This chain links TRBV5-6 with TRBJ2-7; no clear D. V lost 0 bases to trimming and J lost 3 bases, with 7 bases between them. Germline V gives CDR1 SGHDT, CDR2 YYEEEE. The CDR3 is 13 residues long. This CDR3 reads CASSLDTNYEQYF. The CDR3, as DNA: TGTGCCAGCAGCTTGGACACCAACTACGAGCAGTACTTC.

The CDR3 sequence: CASSLVGEVNSPLHF. CDR3 in DNA: TGCGCCAGCAGCTTGGTTGGGGAGGTAAATTCACCCCTCCACTTT. The rearrangement links TRBV5-1 to TRBJ1-6; D not resolved. Germline CDR1 is SGHRS and CDR2 is YFSETQ. The V end was cut by 0 bases, the J end by 7 bases, with 11 bases between. The CDR3 loop spans 15 amino acids.

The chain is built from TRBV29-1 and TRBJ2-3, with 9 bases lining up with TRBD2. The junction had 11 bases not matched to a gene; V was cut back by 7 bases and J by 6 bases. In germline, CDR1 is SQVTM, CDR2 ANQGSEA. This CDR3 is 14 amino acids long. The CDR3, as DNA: TGCAGCGCAATTAGGACTAGCGACGCTGATACGCAGTATTTT. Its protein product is CSAIRTSDADTQYF.

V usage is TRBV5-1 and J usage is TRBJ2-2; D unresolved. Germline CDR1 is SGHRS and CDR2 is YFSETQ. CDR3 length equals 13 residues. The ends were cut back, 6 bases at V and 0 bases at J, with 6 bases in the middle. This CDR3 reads CASNAANTGELFF. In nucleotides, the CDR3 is TGCGCCAGCAATGCGGCGAACACCGGGGAGCTGTTTTTT.

The CDR3 DNA sequence: TGTGCCAGCAGTTTAGCGGGAGCGAGCTCCTACGAGCAGTACTTC. This encodes CASSLAGASSYEQYF. V and J are TRBV28 and TRBJ2-7; 7 nucleotides agree with TRBD2. J lost 0 bases, V lost 2 bases, and 4 bases had no gene match. Germline values: CDR1 MDHEN, CDR2 SYDVKM. This CDR3 contains 15 residues.

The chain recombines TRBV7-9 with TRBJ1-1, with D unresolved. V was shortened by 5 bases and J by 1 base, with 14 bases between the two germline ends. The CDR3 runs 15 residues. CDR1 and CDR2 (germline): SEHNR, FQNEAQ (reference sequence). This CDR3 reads CASSPVKHRNTEAFF. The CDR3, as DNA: TGTGCCAGCAGCCCCGTAAAACACAGGAACACTGAAGCTTTCTTT.

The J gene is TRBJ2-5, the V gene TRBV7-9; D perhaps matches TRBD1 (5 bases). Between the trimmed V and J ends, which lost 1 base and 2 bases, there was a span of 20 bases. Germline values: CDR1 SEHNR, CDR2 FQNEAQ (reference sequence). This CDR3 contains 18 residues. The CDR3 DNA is TGTGCCAGCAGCTTAGAACTTCGGTCCGCAGGGATACAAGAGACCCAGTACTTC. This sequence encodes CASSLELRSAGIQETQYF.

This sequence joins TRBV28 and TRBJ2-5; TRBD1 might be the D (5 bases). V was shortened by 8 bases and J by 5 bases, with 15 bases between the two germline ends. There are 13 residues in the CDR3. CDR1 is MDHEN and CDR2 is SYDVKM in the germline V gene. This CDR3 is CASLGAPDETQYF. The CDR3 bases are TGTGCCAGCCTTGGGGCCCCGGATGAGACCCAGTACTTC.

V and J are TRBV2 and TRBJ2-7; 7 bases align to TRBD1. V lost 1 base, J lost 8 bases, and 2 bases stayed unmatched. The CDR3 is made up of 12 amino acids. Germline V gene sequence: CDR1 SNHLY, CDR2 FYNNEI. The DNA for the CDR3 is TGTGCCAGCAGTGAAGACAGGGGAAAGCAGTACTTC. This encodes CASSEDRGKQYF.

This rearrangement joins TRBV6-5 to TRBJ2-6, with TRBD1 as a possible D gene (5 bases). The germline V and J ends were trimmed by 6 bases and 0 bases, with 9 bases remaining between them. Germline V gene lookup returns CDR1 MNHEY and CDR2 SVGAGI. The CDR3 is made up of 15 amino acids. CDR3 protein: CASSRDSSGANVLTF. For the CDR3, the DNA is TGTGCCAGCAGCCGCGACAGCTCTGGGGCCAACGTCCTGACTTTC.

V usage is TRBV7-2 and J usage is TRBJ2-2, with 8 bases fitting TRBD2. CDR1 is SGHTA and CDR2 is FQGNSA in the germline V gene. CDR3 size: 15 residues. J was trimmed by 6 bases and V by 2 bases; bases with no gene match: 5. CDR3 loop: CASSLRGTRPGELFF. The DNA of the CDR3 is TGTGCCAGCAGCTTAAGAGGGACTAGGCCCGGGGAGCTGTTTTTT.

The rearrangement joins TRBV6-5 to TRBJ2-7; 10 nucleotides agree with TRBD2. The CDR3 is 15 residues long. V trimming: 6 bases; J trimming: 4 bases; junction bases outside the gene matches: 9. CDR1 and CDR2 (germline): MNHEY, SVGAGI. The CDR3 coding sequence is TGTGCCAGCAGCCACCCTAGCGGGAGATTTTACGAGCAGTACTTC. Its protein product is CASSHPSGRFYEQYF.

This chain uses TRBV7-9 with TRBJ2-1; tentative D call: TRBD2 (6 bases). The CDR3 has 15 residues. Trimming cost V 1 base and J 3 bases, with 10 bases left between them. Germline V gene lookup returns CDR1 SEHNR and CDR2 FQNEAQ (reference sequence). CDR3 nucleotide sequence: TGTGCCAGCAGCTTAGATGGCGGGAACTACAATGAGCAGTTCTTC. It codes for CASSLDGGNYNEQFF. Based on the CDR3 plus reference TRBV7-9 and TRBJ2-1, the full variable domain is DTGVSQNPRHKITKRGQNVTFRCDPISEHNRLYWYRQTLGQGPEFLTYFQNEAQLEKSRLLSDRFSAERPKGSFSTLEIQRTEQGDSAMYLCASSLDGGNYNEQFFGPGTRLTVL.